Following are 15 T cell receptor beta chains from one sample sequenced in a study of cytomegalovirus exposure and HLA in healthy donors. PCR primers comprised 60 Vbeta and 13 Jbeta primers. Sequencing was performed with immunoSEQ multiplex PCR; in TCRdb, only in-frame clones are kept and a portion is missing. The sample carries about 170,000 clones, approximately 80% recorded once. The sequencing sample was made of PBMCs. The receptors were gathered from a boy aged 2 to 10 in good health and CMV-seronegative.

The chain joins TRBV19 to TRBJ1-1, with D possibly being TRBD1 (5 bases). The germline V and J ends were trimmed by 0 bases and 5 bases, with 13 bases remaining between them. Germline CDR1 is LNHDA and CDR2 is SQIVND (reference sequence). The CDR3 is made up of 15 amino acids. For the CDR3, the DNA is TGTGCCAGTAGTATAGATCCAGGGAGGCAGACTGAAGCTTTCTTT. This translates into CASSIDPGRQTEAFF.

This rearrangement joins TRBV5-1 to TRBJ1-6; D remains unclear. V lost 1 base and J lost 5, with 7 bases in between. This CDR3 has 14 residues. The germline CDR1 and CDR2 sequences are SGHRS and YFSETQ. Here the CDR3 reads CASSLSGNNSPLHF. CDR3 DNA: TGCGCCAGCAGCTTGAGCGGCAATAATTCACCCCTCCACTTT.

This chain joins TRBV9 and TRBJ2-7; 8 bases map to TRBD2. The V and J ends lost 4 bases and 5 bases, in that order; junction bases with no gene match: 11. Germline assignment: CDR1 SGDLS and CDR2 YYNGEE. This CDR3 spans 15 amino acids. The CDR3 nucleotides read TGTGCCAGCAGCACCAGGCCGGGAGGGCCCAACGAGCAGTACTTC. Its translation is CASSTRPGGPNEQYF.

CDR3 coding DNA: TGTGCCAGCTCACCAGTTTTGACAGACGGGGAGCTGTTTTTT. Its protein is CASSPVLTDGELFF. The chain joins TRBV18 to TRBJ2-2; the D gene is possibly TRBD1 (5 bases). Germline V gene lookup returns CDR1 KGHSH and CDR2 LQKENI. The CDR3 extends over 14 amino acids. V was shortened by 2 bases and J by 7 bases, with 11 bases between the two germline ends.

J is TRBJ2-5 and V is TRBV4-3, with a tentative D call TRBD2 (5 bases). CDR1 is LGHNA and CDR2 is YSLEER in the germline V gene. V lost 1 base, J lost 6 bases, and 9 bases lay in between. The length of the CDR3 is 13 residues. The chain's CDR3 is CASSQALAKTQYF. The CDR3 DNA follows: TGCGCCAGCAGCCAAGCTTTAGCGAAGACCCAGTACTTC.

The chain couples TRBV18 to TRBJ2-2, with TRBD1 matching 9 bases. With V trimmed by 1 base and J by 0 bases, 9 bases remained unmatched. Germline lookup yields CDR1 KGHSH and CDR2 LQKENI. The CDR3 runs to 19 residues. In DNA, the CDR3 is TGTGCCAGCTCACCACGGGACAGGGTTTTTTTTTCGAACACCGGGGAGCTGTTTTTT. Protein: CASSPRDRVFFSNTGELFF.

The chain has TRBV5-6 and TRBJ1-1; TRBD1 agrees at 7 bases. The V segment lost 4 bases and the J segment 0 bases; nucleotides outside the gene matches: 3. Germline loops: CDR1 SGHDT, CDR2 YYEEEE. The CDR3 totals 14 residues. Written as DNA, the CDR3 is TGTGCCAGCAGCATGGGACAGCTGAACACTGAAGCTTTCTTT. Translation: CASSMGQLNTEAFF.

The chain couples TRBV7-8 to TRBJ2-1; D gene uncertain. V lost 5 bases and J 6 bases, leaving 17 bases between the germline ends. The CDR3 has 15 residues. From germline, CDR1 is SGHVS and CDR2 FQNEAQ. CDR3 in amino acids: CASSVQILAPNEQFF. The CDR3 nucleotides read TGTGCCAGCAGCGTGCAGATTCTGGCCCCCAATGAGCAGTTCTTC.

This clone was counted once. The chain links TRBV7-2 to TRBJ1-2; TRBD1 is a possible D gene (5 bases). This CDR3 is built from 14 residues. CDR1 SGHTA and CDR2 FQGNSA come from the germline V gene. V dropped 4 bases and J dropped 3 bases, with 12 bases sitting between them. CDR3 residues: CASSSAGDYYGYTF. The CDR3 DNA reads TGTGCCAGCAGCTCTGCGGGGGATTACTATGGCTACACCTTC.

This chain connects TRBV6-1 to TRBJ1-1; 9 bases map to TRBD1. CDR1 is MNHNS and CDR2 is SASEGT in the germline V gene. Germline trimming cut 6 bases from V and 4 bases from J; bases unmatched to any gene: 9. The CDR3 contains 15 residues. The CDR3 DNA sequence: TGTGCCAGCAGATACGGGACAGGGACGTCCACTGAAGCTTTCTTT. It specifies CASRYGTGTSTEAFF.

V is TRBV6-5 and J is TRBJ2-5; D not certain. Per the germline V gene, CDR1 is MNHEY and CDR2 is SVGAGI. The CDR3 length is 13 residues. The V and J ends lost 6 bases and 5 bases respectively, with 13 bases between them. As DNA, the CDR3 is TGTGCCAGCAGCGGTCTAGATGCTGAGACCCAGTACTTC. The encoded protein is CASSGLDAETQYF.

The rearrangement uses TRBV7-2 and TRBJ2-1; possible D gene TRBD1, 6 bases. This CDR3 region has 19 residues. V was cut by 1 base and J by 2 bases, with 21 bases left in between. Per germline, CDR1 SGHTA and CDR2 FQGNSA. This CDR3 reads CASSLEIWKDRRPYNEQFF. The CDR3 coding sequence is TGTGCCAGCAGCTTAGAAATATGGAAGGACAGAAGACCCTACAATGAGCAGTTCTTC.

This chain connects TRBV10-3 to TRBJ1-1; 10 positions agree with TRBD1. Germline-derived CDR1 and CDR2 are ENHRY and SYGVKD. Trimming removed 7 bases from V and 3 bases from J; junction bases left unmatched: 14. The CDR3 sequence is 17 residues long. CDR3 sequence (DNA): TGTGCCATCAAGGAGCGGGACGGGACAGGGGATTACACTGAAGCTTTCTTT. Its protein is CAIKERDGTGDYTEAFF.

The CDR3 coding sequence is TGTGCCAGCAGCTTATGGCCGCTGAACACTGAAGCTTTCTTT. This gives the protein CASSLWPLNTEAFF. V and J are TRBV11-2 and TRBJ1-1; D unclear. Germline V CDR1 and CDR2: SGHAT, FQNNGV. This CDR3 is built from 14 residues. V was shortened by 2 bases and J by 0 bases, with 7 bases between the two germline ends. The full variable domain, its missing parts supplied by reference TRBV11-2 and TRBJ1-1, is EAGVAQSPRYKIIEKRQSVAFWCNPISGHATLYWYQQILGQGPKLLIQFQNNGVVDDSQLPKDRFSAERLKGVDSTLKIQPAKLEDSAVYLCASSLWPLNTEAFFGQGTRLTVV.

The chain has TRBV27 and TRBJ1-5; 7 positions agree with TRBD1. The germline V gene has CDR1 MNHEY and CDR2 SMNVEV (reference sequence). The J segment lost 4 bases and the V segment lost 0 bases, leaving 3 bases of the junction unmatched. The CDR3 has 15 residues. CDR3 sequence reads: CASSLSGTANQPQHF. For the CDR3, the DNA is TGTGCCAGCAGTTTATCAGGGACAGCGAATCAGCCCCAGCATTTT.